In this sample, the clone carrying this T cell receptor beta chain turned up a few times. What it recognizes is unknown. Germline assignment: CDR1 SGDLS and CDR2 YYNGEE. The CDR3 totals 16 residues. V lost 2 bases and J 0 bases, leaving 15 bases between the germline ends. TCR alpha and TCR beta cDNA libraries carrying sample barcodes and UMIs were produced by 5'RACE using constant-segment primers. TCRdb analysed the 5' RACE reads with MiXCR anew, one entry per CDR3 protein. In the table there are 150,000 or so distinct CDR3 sequences, around 25% of which are singletons. This sample was taken from a study of T-cell memory formation after mild COVID-19. Study information: Most TCR clusters belonged to a single donor.

Study-wide results and caveats: Contracting CD8+ clones were enriched in EMRA, CD4+ mainly in CM and EM.

This clonotype originated in an adult woman who had mild COVID-19 (a few samples of this study predate the infection). Cell type and time point are not known. The chain recombines TRBV9 with TRBJ2-7, with a tentative D call TRBD1 (5 bases). The sample was PBMCs or a T cell subset sorted from them (not recorded which). CDR3 sequence (DNA): TGTGCCAGCAGCGTTGACAGCTCCTCGAGCTCCTACGAGCAGTACTTC. The encoded protein is CASSVDSSSSSYEQYF.